Listed here are 31 T cell receptor beta chains from one sample, sequenced in a study of T-cell memory formation after mild COVID-19. TCRdb reanalysed the 5' RACE reads using MiXCR and keeps one entry per CDR3 protein. The sample holds 250,000 to 300,000 distinct CDR3 sequences, roughly 8.2% seen once. Specimen: PBMCs or a T cell subset sorted from them (not recorded which). The source is a man between 18 and 29 years old who had mild COVID-19 (a few samples of this study predate the infection). Cell type and time point are not known.

This clonotype was observed a few times. This chain connects TRBV20-1 to TRBJ2-7; 10 nucleotides line up with TRBD2. Germline assignment: CDR1 DFQATT and CDR2 SNEGSKA (reference sequence). The V gene end was trimmed by 8 bases and the J gene end by 3 bases; junction bases not matched to a gene: 22. The CDR3 has 18 residues. The CDR3: CSPPTIGASGGTYYEQYF. The DNA for the CDR3 is TGCAGTCCCCCGACCATCGGGGCTAGCGGGGGAACCTACTACGAGCAGTACTTC.

In its sample, this clonotype was seen a few times. The chain joins TRBV19 to TRBJ1-6; D remains ambiguous. The CDR3 spans 16 residues. CDR1 is LNHDA, CDR2 SQIVND, per germline (reference sequence). The germline V and J ends were trimmed by 8 bases and 5 bases, with 19 bases remaining between them. The CDR3 coding sequence is TGTGCCAGTGGCCGAGAGTGGATACGGGATAATTCACCCCTCCACTTT. Its translation: CASGREWIRDNSPLHF.

A few counts support this clonotype. CDR3 DNA sequence: TGTGCCAGCAGCGCCCTACTAGCGGGGGGTTACAATGAGCAGTTCTTC. It yields the protein CASSALLAGGYNEQFF. The rearrangement joins TRBV5-4 to TRBJ2-1, with 12 positions matching TRBD2. CDR1 is SGHNT, CDR2 YYREEE, per germline (reference sequence). Unmatched junction bases numbered 6, after V lost 4 bases and J lost 4 bases. This CDR3 has 16 amino acids.

V gene TRBV12-3 or TRBV12-4 combines with J gene TRBJ2-5; TRBD2 agrees at 8 bases. CDR3 length equals 16 residues. The V segment lost 5 bases and the J segment 1 base; nucleotides outside the gene matches: 9. CDR3 DNA: TGTGCCAGCAGTCCACTCCCCAGCGGGGGCCAAGAGACCCAGTACTTC. Translated: CASSPLPSGGQETQYF.

This clonotype was observed a few times. The chain couples TRBV14 to TRBJ1-2, with D unclear. Per the germline V gene, CDR1 is SGHDN and CDR2 is FVKESK. V was shortened by 1 base and J by 0 bases, with 6 bases between the two germline ends. This CDR3 comprises 14 residues. CDR3: CASSQVPANYGYTF. CDR3 in DNA: TGTGCCAGCAGCCAAGTACCAGCTAACTATGGCTACACCTTC.

This clonotype turned up a few times. The chain joins TRBV18 to TRBJ2-2; no clear D. The germline V gene encodes CDR1 KGHSH and CDR2 LQKENI. V was clipped by 2 bases and J by 1 base, with 5 bases between them. This CDR3 comprises 14 residues. CDR3 bases: TGTGCCAGCTCACCAAGGCGGAACACCGGGGAGCTGTTTTTT. Its protein is CASSPRRNTGELFF.

This chain uses TRBV5-4 with TRBJ1-5, with 7 nucleotides matching TRBD1. CDR1 is SGHNT, CDR2 YYREEE, per germline (reference sequence). V lost 2 bases to trimming and J lost 0 bases; unmatched junction nucleotides: 8. The CDR3 length is 17 residues. The CDR3 nucleotides are TGTGCCAGCAGCTTCAACAGGGGCGGCTATAGCAATCAGCCCCAGCATTTT. Protein product: CASSFNRGGYSNQPQHF.

V usage is TRBV10-3 and J usage is TRBJ2-7; D is perhaps TRBD2 (5 bases). The germline gives CDR1 ENHRY, CDR2 SYGVKD. The V end lost 10 bases, the J end lost 0 bases, and 10 bases lay between the germline ends. The CDR3 is 12 amino acids. The CDR3 region is CATGESSYEQYV. The CDR3 DNA is TGTGCCACCGGGGAGAGCTCCTACGAGCAGTACGTC.

The rearrangement uses TRBV29-1 and TRBJ2-3; 10 bases are a match to TRBD2. V was clipped by 0 bases and J by 12 bases; unmatched bases: 6. The CDR3 consists of 13 residues. The germline V gene encodes CDR1 SQVTM and CDR2 ANQGSEA. For the CDR3, the DNA is TGCAGCGTTGAAGATCGTATAGCGGGGGGCCAGTATTTT. Residues: CSVEDRIAGGQYF.

This clonotype was observed a single time. The chain carries TRBV27 and TRBJ1-1; maybe TRBD1 (5 bases). V lost 0 bases to trimming and J lost 5 bases, with 7 bases between them. CDR3 length equals 13 residues. Germline V gene data show CDR1 as MNHEY and CDR2 as SMNVEV (reference sequence). In nucleotides, the CDR3 is TGTGCCAGCAGTTTATCGGGGCTGACTGAAGCTTTCTTT. It specifies CASSLSGLTEAFF.

This rearrangement joins TRBV12-3 or TRBV12-4 to TRBJ1-1, with unresolved D. Trimming removed 3 bases from V and 11 bases from J, with 13 bases in between. This CDR3 is built from 12 residues. The CDR3 bases are TGTGCCAGCAGTTTTCGAGAAGCAAGGGCTTTCTTT. This translates into CASSFREARAFF.

This clonotype has just a few counts. In DNA, the CDR3 is TGTGCCAGCAGCTTAGTGGGGCCACACACAGATACGCAGTATTTT. Translation: CASSLVGPHTDTQYF. The chain uses TRBV7-2 and TRBJ2-3, with D tentatively TRBD1 (5 bases). CDR3 length: 15 amino acids. Germline assignment: CDR1 SGHTA and CDR2 FQGNSA. Trimming shortened V by 1 base and J by 2 bases, and 10 bases separated the two germline ends.

V and J are TRBV20-1 and TRBJ2-2; D is unresolved. CDR1 DFQATT and CDR2 SNEGSKA come from the germline V gene (reference sequence). The length of the CDR3 is 13 residues. The ends were cut back, 1 base at V and 6 bases at J, with 9 bases in the middle. The DNA for the CDR3 is TGCAGTGCTAGAGCGGTCGGGCCCGGGGAGCTGTTTTTT. It yields the protein CSARAVGPGELFF.

Sample share makes this clonotype medium-sized (0.01 to 0.1%). V gene TRBV13 combines with J gene TRBJ2-3; D not resolved. With 3 bases removed from V and 0 bases from J, the gap between germline ends came to 4 bases. This CDR3 is built from 13 residues. The germline V gene has CDR1 PRHDT and CDR2 FYEKMQ (reference sequence). The CDR3 here is CASSFSSTDTQYF. In DNA form, the CDR3 reads TGTGCCAGCAGCTTCTCCAGCACAGATACGCAGTATTTT.

The rearrangement links TRBV6-2 or TRBV6-3 to TRBJ2-3; D is perhaps TRBD1 (6 bases). CDR1 is MNHEY and CDR2 is SVGEGT in the germline V gene. The CDR3 runs 14 residues. Trimming stripped 0 bases from V and 5 bases from J, with 9 bases between. The chain's CDR3 is CASSYSVRGDTQYF. The CDR3 bases are TGTGCCAGCAGTTACTCGGTCAGGGGAGATACGCAGTATTTT.

A few counts support this clonotype. CDR3 sequence: CASSSQASSYEQYF. The DNA for the CDR3 is TGCGCCAGCAGCTCACAGGCAAGCTCCTACGAGCAGTACTTC. The chain couples TRBV5-1 to TRBJ2-7; D perhaps matches TRBD1 (5 bases). This CDR3 spans 14 amino acids. Germline V lookup: CDR1 SGHRS, CDR2 YFSETQ. The V end was cut by 3 bases, the J end by 0 bases, with 10 bases between.

This clonotype was seen ten or more times. The J gene is TRBJ1-5, the V gene TRBV10-3, with TRBD1 identical over 7 bases. V lost 11 bases to trimming and J lost 0 bases; unmatched junction nucleotides: 7. CDR3 size: 14 residues. Germline V gene data show CDR1 as ENHRY and CDR2 as SYGVKD. Written as DNA, the CDR3 is TGTGCCGTAGGGACAGATTCTAGCAATCAGCCCCAGCATTTT. Its protein is CAVGTDSSNQPQHF.

This clonotype was counted at least ten times. The V gene is TRBV5-1, the J gene TRBJ2-5; D might be TRBD1 (6 bases). The ends were cut back, 4 bases at V and 1 base at J, with 11 bases in the middle. This CDR3 is built from 14 residues. CDR1 and CDR2 from the germline V gene are SGHRS and YFSETQ. This CDR3 is CASSIGTTQETQYF. CDR3 DNA sequence: TGCGCCAGCAGCATCGGGACAACCCAAGAGACCCAGTACTTC.

This clonotype was counted many times. The CDR3 is CASSLGQTSNEKLFF. CDR3 coding DNA: TGCGCCAGCAGCTTGGGGCAGACAAGCAATGAAAAACTGTTTTTT. The rearrangement uses TRBV5-1 and TRBJ1-4; no firm D call. CDR1 is SGHRS, CDR2 YFSETQ, per germline. The length of the CDR3 is 15 residues. Trimming pared 0 bases from V and 5 bases from J, leaving 11 bases between.

This clonotype was seen more than once but under ten times. The chain's CDR3 is CASGRDSTSTDTQYF. DNA of the CDR3: TGTGCCAGCGGCCGGGACAGTACATCCACAGATACGCAGTATTTT. V and J are TRBV7-2 and TRBJ2-3; 7 nucleotides match TRBD1. The CDR3 has 15 amino acids. Trimming at V came to 8 bases and at J to 2 bases, leaving 10 bases not matched to a gene. The germline CDR1 and CDR2 sequences are SGHTA and FQGNSA.

In its sample, this clonotype was seen a few times. The chain has TRBV20-1 and TRBJ2-3; D is unresolved. The CDR3 is 17 residues long. The V gene's germline CDR1 is DFQATT and CDR2 SNEGSKA (reference sequence). The germline V and J ends were trimmed by 1 base and 1 base, with 18 bases remaining between them. CDR3 sequence reads: CSARGISGIMGTDTQYF. CDR3 in DNA: TGCAGTGCTAGAGGCATCTCCGGCATCATGGGCACAGATACGCAGTATTTT.

This clonotype was detected ten times or more. The genes are TRBV18 and TRBJ2-2, with 9 bases fitting TRBD2. In germline, CDR1 is KGHSH, CDR2 LQKENI. This CDR3 comprises 17 residues. Unmatched junction bases numbered 6, after V lost 4 bases and J lost 0 bases. For the CDR3, the DNA is TGTGCCAGCTCACTAAGGCTAGCGGGATCGAACACCGGGGAGCTGTTTTTT. This gives the protein CASSLRLAGSNTGELFF.

The V call is TRBV6-2 or TRBV6-3, the J call TRBJ2-3; D unclear. The CDR3 is 12 amino acids. Germline V gene sequence: CDR1 MNHEY, CDR2 SVGEGT. V was clipped by 8 bases and J by 2 bases, with 8 bases between them. In DNA, the CDR3 is TGTGCCAGCGCCCTATTCACAGATACGCAGTATTTT. Translation gives CASALFTDTQYF.

This clonotype was observed a handful of times. V usage is TRBV5-1 and J usage is TRBJ2-2; TRBD1 might be the D (6 bases). The germline V gene encodes CDR1 SGHRS and CDR2 YFSETQ. V was clipped by 4 bases and J by 8 bases, with 12 bases between them. The CDR3 is made up of 13 amino acids. The CDR3 DNA reads TGCGCCAGCAGCCCTCAGGGGTATGGGGAGCTGTTTTTT. Translating it yields CASSPQGYGELFF.

This clonotype was observed many times. The gene calls are TRBV20-1 and TRBJ2-2, with D tentatively TRBD1 (6 bases). CDR3 size: 17 residues. Trimming pared 3 bases from V and 6 bases from J, leaving 23 bases between. Germline loops: CDR1 DFQATT, CDR2 SNEGSKA (reference sequence). Here the CDR3 DNA reads TGCAGTGCTAGGGGCGTTCTCAGGGGCAATTCAGCCGGGGAGCTGTTTTTT. This sequence encodes CSARGVLRGNSAGELFF.

V gene TRBV7-9 combines with J gene TRBJ1-2; D not resolved. This CDR3 has 13 amino acids. The V gene lost 5 bases and the J gene lost 8 bases, with 15 bases spanning the gap. Germline V gene data show CDR1 as SEHNR and CDR2 as FQNEAQ (reference sequence). CDR3 nucleotides: TGTGCCAGCAGCCGGATAGGGAATAGAGGCTACACCTTC. Its translation is CASSRIGNRGYTF. Variable domain in full (rest from reference TRBV7-9 and TRBJ1-2): DTGVSQNPRHKITKRGQNVTFRCDPISEHNRLYWYRQTLGQGPEFLTYFQNEAQLEKSRLLSDRFSAERPKGSFSTLEIQRTEQGDSAMYLCASSRIGNRGYTFGSGTRLTVV.

This clonotype was seen only a few times. The genes are TRBV7-9 and TRBJ1-5; D gene ambiguous. Trimming removed 5 bases at V and 6 bases at J, with 20 bases between. The CDR3 runs to 16 residues. Germline CDR1 SEHNR, CDR2 FQNEAQ (reference sequence). The CDR3 region is CASSAERTTSSQPQHF. The DNA of the CDR3 is TGTGCCAGCAGCGCCGAACGGACGACGTCGAGTCAGCCCCAGCATTTT. Supplemented by reference TRBV7-9 and TRBJ1-5, the full variable domain reads DTGVSQNPRHKITKRGQNVTFRCDPISEHNRLYWYRQTLGQGPEFLTYFQNEAQLEKSRLLSDRFSAERPKGSFSTLEIQRTEQGDSAMYLCASSAERTTSSQPQHFGDGTRLSIL.

The gene calls are TRBV27 and TRBJ2-1; D perhaps matches TRBD2 (5 bases). The V and J ends lost 6 bases and 6 bases respectively, with 18 bases between them. Germline lookup yields CDR1 MNHEY and CDR2 SMNVEV (reference sequence). The CDR3 sequence is 15 residues long. Written as DNA, the CDR3 is TGTGCCAGCAGCCGCTTGTACCGGGAAACCAATGAGCAGTTCTTC. It yields the protein CASSRLYRETNEQFF.

There are many counts of this clonotype. The V and J genes are TRBV7-2 and TRBJ2-1; D is uncertain. The germline V gene encodes CDR1 SGHTA and CDR2 FQGNSA. The CDR3 totals 12 residues. V lost 3 bases and J lost 5, with 5 bases in between. The CDR3 DNA is TGTGCCAGCAGCTTGTTCAACAATGAGCAGTTCTTC. Translating gives CASSLFNNEQFF.

Only a few counts were recorded for this clonotype. CDR3 region: CASSVDLHGETQYF. In DNA form, the CDR3 reads TGTGCCAGCAGCGTAGACCTTCACGGGGAGACCCAGTACTTC. The genes are TRBV9 and TRBJ2-5; the D is unclear. The CDR3 is made up of 14 amino acids. Per germline, CDR1 SGDLS and CDR2 YYNGEE. The V end was cut by 0 bases, the J end by 5 bases, with 11 bases between.

This clonotype appeared a few times. This CDR3 is CASSVGSYNEQFF. The CDR3 DNA is TGTGCCAGCAGCGTGGGCTCCTACAATGAGCAGTTCTTC. This chain joins TRBV9 and TRBJ2-1; D remains ambiguous. The CDR3 totals 13 residues. Deletions cut 2 bases from V and 0 bases from J, with 3 bases between. Germline assignment: CDR1 SGDLS and CDR2 YYNGEE. Based on the CDR3 plus reference TRBV9 and TRBJ2-1, the full variable domain is DSGVTQTPKHLITATGQRVTLRCSPRSGDLSVYWYQQSLDQGLQFLIQYYNGEERAKGNILERFSAQQFPDLHSELNLSSLELGDSALYFCASSVGSYNEQFFGPGTRLTVL.